This section outlines one T cell receptor beta chain sequence together with its context. This clonotype was observed a handful of times. Which antigen it targets is not known. Per-base qualities were not stored, and no clone one base away is much larger. The data were taken from a study of identical twins (dated by TCRdb to 2016 to 2017). About the investigation overall: To test whether fetal clonotypes persist, this study deep-sequenced TCR alpha and beta repertoires from monozygotic twins, from unrelated adults of various ages, and from cord blood. To rule out contamination, the twin experiments were replicated at different times with different library preparation protocols. Broader findings and caveats from the paper: Zero-insertion analyses could be partly confounded by invariant T cells such as MAIT and iNKT, although diverse VJ usage argued against such confounding for most clonotypes. Because the same donors could not be followed over many years, conclusions were based on cross-sectional statistical analysis. In beta out-of-frame sequences, excess twin sharing was weaker, because having fewer shared sequences lowered the signal-to-noise ratio. Fewer insertions were carried by abundant cord blood beta clonotypes, a similar but weaker trend appeared in young adult naive repertoires, and no such trend appeared in memory repertoires. Out-of-frame TCR alpha sequences shared between twins showed an excess of low generation-probability sequences compared with coincidental sharing between unrelated individuals. Out-of-frame TCR alpha sharing in monozygotic twins was systematically underestimated by recombination models, whereas sharing between unrelated individuals was in agreement with the recombination models.

Every donor in the study was a healthy Caucasian. Three pairs of female monozygotic twins, all aged 18 to 29 years, made up the twin cohort. Positive isolation kits from Invitrogen were used to isolate CD4+ and CD8+ T cell populations. Trimming at the junction amounts to 7 bases on V and 6 bases on J, and the germline ends lie 22 bases apart. CDR1 and CDR2 are drawn from the germline V gene: SGHRS, YFSETQ. From its cysteine to its phenylalanine, the CDR3 spans 16 amino acids. Only the CDR3 portion is preserved as DNA: 48 bases, with reading frame beginning at the first base. Library preparation was by 5' RACE. The sequencer was an Illumina HiSeq 2000. A universal primer binding site was introduced by template switching, and a unique molecular identifier was present in the final cDNA, enabling accurate counting of TCR cDNA molecules. Specific primers in the conserved constant-segment region were used to synthesize first-strand cDNA for the TCR alpha and beta chains. To control for contamination, every cDNA library was double barcoded, receiving both a SMART-Mk sample barcode and Illumina barcodes. Two successive PCR steps introduced TruSeq adapter sequences along with Illumina sample barcodes. TCR alpha and beta cDNA libraries were sequenced on the Illumina HiSeq platform with custom primers. Per the source publication's procedure: Unique molecular identifiers were extracted from raw reads with MiGEC, and CDR3 positions were determined with MiXCR. Recombination models were inferred per individual with the repgenHMM and IGoR tools using an EM algorithm. Shared clonotypes were analyzed with the tcR package in R, and sharing was normalized by the product of cloneset sizes. To study raw recombination without the effects of thymic and clonal selection, out-of-frame nonproductive sequences were analyzed. TCRdb ran its own pipeline on the public reads, namely fastp trimming at Q25 and MiXCR clone calling, and kept in-frame beta chains. For every CDR3 protein sequence, its rows merge into one entry that carries the most common genes and DNA. The V and J calls follow TCRdb's processing rather than the paper's. This sample has 450,000 to 600,000 distinct CDR3 sequences in its table, and 20% to 25% of those were observed once. Jointly, the top ten make up 0.45% to 0.5% of the sample.

These data were likewise used in another study, on yellow fever vaccine responses in identical twins. Per the second study: According to the authors, the vaccine-induced T cell response in identical twins seemed to be partly convergent and partly specific to each individual. Focusing on identical twins, the study followed the T cell clones that responded to the vaccine, and did so with precision.

Sequencing was done on a sample of CD4+ T cells sorted from blood. The rearrangement combines TRBV5-1 with TRBJ2-2, and perhaps TRBD2 as D gene, on 5 matching bases. The origin of this receptor is a woman between 18 and 30 years old in good health. The encoded CDR3 is CASASSGILLSGELFF. In nucleotides, the sequence is TGCGCCAGCGCTAGCTCCGGGATATTATTGTCCGGGGAGCTGTTTTTT. The entire variable domain, with the stretches around the CDR3 drawn from the reference TRBV5-1 and TRBJ2-2 proteins, is KAGVTQTPRYLIKTRGQQVTLSCSPISGHRSVSWYQQTPGQGLQFLFEYFSETQRNKGNFPGRFSGRQFSNSRSEMNVSTLELGDSALYLCASASSGILLSGELFFGEGSRLTVL.